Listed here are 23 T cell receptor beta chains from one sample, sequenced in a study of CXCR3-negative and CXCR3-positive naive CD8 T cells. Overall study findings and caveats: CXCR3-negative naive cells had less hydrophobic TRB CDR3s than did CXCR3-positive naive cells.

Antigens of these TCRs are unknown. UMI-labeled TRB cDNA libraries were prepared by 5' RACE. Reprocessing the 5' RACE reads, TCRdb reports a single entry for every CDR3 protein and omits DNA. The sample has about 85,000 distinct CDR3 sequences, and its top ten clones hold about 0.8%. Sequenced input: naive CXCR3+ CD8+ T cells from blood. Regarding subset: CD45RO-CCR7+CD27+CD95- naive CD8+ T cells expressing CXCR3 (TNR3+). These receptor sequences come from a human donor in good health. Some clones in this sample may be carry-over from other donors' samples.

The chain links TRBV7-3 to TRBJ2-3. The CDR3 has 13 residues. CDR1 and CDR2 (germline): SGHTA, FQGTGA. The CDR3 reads CASSLTVGDTQYF.

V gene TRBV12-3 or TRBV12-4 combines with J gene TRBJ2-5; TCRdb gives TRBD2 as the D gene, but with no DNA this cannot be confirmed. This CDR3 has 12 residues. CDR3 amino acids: CASKGPQETQYF.

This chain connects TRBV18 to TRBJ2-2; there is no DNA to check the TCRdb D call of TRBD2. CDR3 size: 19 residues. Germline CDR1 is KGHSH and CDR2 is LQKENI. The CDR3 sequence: CASSPPGTSGGNYTGELFF.

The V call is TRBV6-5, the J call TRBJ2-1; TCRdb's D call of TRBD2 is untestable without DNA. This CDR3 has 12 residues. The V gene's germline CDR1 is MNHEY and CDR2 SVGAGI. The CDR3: CASSYSGGLEFF.

The CDR3 loop is CASSFTGVGGELFF. The V call is TRBV28, the J call TRBJ2-2; lacking DNA, the TRBD1 call made by TCRdb goes unchecked. The germline CDR1 and CDR2 sequences are MDHEN and SYDVKM. CDR3 length: 14 amino acids.

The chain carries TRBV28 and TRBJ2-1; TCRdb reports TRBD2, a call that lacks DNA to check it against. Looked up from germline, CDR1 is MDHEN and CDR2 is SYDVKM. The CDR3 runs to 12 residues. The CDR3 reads CASSFVRAEQFF.

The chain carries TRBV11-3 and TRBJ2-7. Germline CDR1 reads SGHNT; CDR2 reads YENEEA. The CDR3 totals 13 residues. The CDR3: CASSVGPLSEQYF.

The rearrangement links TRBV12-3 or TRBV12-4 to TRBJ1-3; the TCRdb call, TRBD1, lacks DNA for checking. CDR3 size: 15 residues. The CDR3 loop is CASSFPGEPGNTIYF.

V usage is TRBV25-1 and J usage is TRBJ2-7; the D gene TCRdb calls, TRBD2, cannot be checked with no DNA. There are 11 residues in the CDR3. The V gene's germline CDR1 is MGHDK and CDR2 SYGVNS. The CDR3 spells CASSYAGEQYF.

CDR3 sequence: CSARQGTTGELFF. This chain connects TRBV20-1 to TRBJ2-2; TCRdb returns TRBD1, unconfirmable since there is no DNA. CDR1 DFQATT and CDR2 SNEGSKA come from the germline V gene (reference sequence). The CDR3 contains 13 residues.

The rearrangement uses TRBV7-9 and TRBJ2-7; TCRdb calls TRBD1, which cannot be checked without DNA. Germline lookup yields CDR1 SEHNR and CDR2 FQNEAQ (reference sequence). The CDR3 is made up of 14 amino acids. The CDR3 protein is CASSQGTEIYEQYF.

The CDR3 protein is CASSLRDYTNEQFF. The genes are TRBV18 and TRBJ2-1; the D gene TCRdb calls, TRBD2, cannot be checked with no DNA. The length of the CDR3 is 14 residues. Per the germline V gene, CDR1 is KGHSH and CDR2 is LQKENI. The full variable domain, with the rest looked up from reference TRBV18 and TRBJ2-1, is NAGVMQNPRHLVRRRGQEARLRCSPMKGHSHVYWYRQLPEEGLKFMVYLQKENIIDESGMPKERFSAEFPKEGPSILRIQQVVRGDSAAYFCASSLRDYTNEQFFGPGTRLTVL.

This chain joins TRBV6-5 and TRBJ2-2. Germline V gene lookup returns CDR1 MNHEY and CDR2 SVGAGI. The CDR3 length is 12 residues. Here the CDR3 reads CASSYLSGELFF.

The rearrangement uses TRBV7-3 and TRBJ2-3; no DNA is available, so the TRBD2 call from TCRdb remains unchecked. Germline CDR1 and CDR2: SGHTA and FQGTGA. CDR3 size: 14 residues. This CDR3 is CASSPAGSTDTQYF. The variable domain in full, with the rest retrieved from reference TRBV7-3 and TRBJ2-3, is GAGVSQTPSNKVTEKGKYVELRCDPISGHTALYWYRQSLGQGPEFLIYFQGTGAADDSGLPNDRFFAVRPEGSVSTLKIQRTERGDSAVYLCASSPAGSTDTQYFGPGTRLTVL.

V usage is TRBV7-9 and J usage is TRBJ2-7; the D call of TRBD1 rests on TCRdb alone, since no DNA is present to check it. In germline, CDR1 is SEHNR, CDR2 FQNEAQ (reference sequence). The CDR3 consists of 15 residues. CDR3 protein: CASSPSDRGGYEQYF.

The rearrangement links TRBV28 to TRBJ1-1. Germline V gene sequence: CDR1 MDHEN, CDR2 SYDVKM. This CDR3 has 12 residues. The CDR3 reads CASSLTNTEAFF.

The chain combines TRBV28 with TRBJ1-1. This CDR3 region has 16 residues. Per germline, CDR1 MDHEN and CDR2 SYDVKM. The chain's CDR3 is CASSLLTQLLNTEAFF.

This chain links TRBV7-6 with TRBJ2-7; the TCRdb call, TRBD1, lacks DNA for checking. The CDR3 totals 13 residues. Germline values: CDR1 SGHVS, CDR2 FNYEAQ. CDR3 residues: CASSWTEAYEQYF.

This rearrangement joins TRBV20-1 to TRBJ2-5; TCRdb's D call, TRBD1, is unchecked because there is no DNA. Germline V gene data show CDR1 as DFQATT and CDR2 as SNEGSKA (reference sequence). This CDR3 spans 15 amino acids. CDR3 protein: CSARARGEFEEAQYF.

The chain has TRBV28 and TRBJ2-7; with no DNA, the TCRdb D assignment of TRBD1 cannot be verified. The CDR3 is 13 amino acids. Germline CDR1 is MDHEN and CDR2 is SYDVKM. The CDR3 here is CASSGFQGYEQYF.

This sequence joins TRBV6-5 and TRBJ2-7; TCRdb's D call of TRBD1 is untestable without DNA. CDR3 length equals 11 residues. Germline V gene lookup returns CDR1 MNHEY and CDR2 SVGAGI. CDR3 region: CASTAGLEQYF.

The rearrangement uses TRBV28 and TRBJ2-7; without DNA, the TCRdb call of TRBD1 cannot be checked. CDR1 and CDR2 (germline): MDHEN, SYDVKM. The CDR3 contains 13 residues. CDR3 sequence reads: CASSRTTLGEQYF.

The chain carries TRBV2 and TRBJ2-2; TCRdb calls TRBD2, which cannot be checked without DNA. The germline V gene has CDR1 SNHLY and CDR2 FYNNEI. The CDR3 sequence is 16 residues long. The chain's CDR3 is CASSEVLAGRSGELFF.